This paragraph covers one TCR beta chain sequence. Its antigen remains unidentified. Other DNA sequences in this specimen translate into the identical CDR3. Expressed TCRB transcripts were sequenced because the entire RNA isolate underwent reverse transcription. Method: immunoSEQ multiplex PCR; TCRdb's copy keeps in-frame clones and lacks some. The sample holds 330,000 or so clones, around 20% seen once. The J segment lost 5 bases and the V segment lost 4 bases, leaving 1 base of the junction unmatched. The CDR3 length is 13 residues. CDR1 SGHAT and CDR2 FQDESV come from the germline V gene (reference sequence). These data come from a study of beta chain features in type 1 diabetes. Study observations and caveats: Naive, central memory and Treg TCRB repertoires seemed to resemble each other more closely in patients than they did in healthy donors.

Isolation of CD4+ naive, central memory, regulatory and stem cell-like memory cells was achieved by sorting via CD45RO/CCR7/CD25/CD127/CD95/CD27. The sequence was collected from a woman between 18 and 29 years old in good health. Sequencing used naive CD4+ T cells from blood. This chain joins TRBV11-1 and TRBJ2-1; 8 bases match TRBD1. CDR3: CASSSGQDNEQFF. CDR3 DNA sequence: TGTGCCAGCAGCTCGGGACAGGACAATGAGCAGTTCTTC.